This T cell receptor beta chain was sequenced in a study of T-cell memory formation after mild COVID-19. Study-level points and caveats: Clones that contracted from day 15 to 85 had balanced CD4/CD8; later expanders were CD4+ biased. Within pre-infection memory, some responding clones were found, suggesting cross-reactive memory joined.

Trimming removed 0 bases from V and 7 bases from J; junction bases left unmatched: 9. There are 16 residues in the CDR3. Germline CDR1 reads SGHDT; CDR2 reads YYEEEE. On this clonotype itself: Antigen specificity is unknown.

MiXCR was run by TCRdb on the 5' RACE reads, yielding one entry per CDR3 protein. Altogether a few hundred thousand distinct CDR3 sequences are present, approximately 7.6% being singletons, with the ten largest covering 22%. This TCR was sampled from a man younger than 35 who had mild COVID-19 (a few samples of this study predate the infection). Cell type and time point are not known. This rearrangement joins TRBV5-6 to TRBJ1-5; TRBD1 aligns across 8 bases. Sequenced input: PBMCs or a T cell subset sorted from them (not recorded which). The CDR3 loop is CASSLAAGGAVQPQHF. The CDR3 coding sequence is TGTGCCAGCAGCTTGGCGGCAGGGGGCGCCGTCCAGCCCCAGCATTTT.